This T cell receptor (beta chain) was identified during a study of T cells in tuberculosis. Study in general: T cells were selected with CD1B tetramers loaded with glucose monomycolate. Study-wide points: Smaller distances to GMM-specific TCRs suggested their expansion in active tuberculosis. Cases with active tuberculosis were adults, while controls were adolescents. Classification accuracy was roughly 90% (AUROC more than 0.8) with the GMM-specific repertoire.

Here immunoSEQ multiplex PCR was the method, and the copy in TCRdb shows in-frame clones only, minus some. Found here are fewer than 35,000 clones, approximately 94% of them singletons; the top ten hold under 9.5%. Concerning this clone: Its antigen is still unknown.

V was pared by 4 bases and J by 0 bases, with 11 bases between. This CDR3 region has 15 residues. The germline CDR1 and CDR2 sequences are SGDLS and YYNGEE. Input material: PBMCs. This sequence joins TRBV9 and TRBJ2-1, with D possibly being TRBD2 (5 bases). The receptor's source is a donor under 30 with latent tuberculosis or without tuberculosis infection. CDR3 amino acids: CASSTGGSSYNEQFF. The CDR3 DNA reads as TGTGCCAGCAGCACTGGTGGGAGCTCCTACAATGAGCAGTTCTTC. The whole variable domain, remainder taken from reference TRBV9 and TRBJ2-1, is DSGVTQTPKHLITATGQRVTLRCSPRSGDLSVYWYQQSLDQGLQFLIQYYNGEERAKGNILERFSAQQFPDLHSELNLSSLELGDSALYFCASSTGGSSYNEQFFGPGTRLTVL.